This passage covers 27 T cell receptor beta chains from one sample sequenced in a study of OX40 agonist ivuxolimab in advanced cancers. Preparation of the library involved the immunoSEQ multiplex PCR assay. Entries here come from immuneACCESS through TCRdb and include only in-frame sequences with V and J called. Some clones fail to appear in such tables; in the studies checked, an unresolved V gene covers under half of the shortfall, and the cause of the remainder is unknown. The sample has approximately 6,300 clones on record, roughly 80% of them singletons. The ten largest account for under 15% of the sample. Material: CD4+ or CD8+ T cells sorted from blood, obtained in a trial of the OX40 agonist ivuxolimab. Every receptor here comes from an adult with an advanced solid tumor such as melanoma, head and neck, liver or kidney cancer.

The chain carries TRBV28 and TRBJ2-7; the match to TRBD1 covers 7 bases. Germline trimming cut 5 bases from V and 7 bases from J; bases unmatched to any gene: 8. The CDR3 length is 13 residues. Germline CDR1 is MDHEN and CDR2 is SYDVKM. CDR3 nucleotide sequence: TGTGCCAGCAGTCTCGACAGGGTCTGGGAGCAGTACTTC. It encodes CASSLDRVWEQYF.

The CDR3 DNA sequence: TGCGCCAGCAGCTTGGAGGCTAGCGGGAGTCCCTACAATGAGCAGTTCTTC. This encodes CASSLEASGSPYNEQFF. V usage is TRBV5-1 and J usage is TRBJ2-1, with 10 nucleotides matching TRBD2. CDR3 length: 17 residues. Unmatched junction bases numbered 5, after V lost 0 bases and J lost 2 bases. Germline V gene data show CDR1 as SGHRS and CDR2 as YFSETQ.

This clone came up once. The V call is TRBV27, the J call TRBJ2-2; 9 bases are a match to TRBD2. CDR3 length: 16 residues. In germline, CDR1 is MNHEY, CDR2 SMNVEV (reference sequence). V shed 5 bases and J 2 bases; nucleotides not matched to a gene: 6. The CDR3 protein is CASSTLAGKNTGELFF. CDR3 nucleotide sequence: TGTGCCAGCAGTACCCTAGCGGGGAAAAACACCGGGGAGCTGTTTTTT.

This sequence joins TRBV19 and TRBJ2-3; 8 bases are shared with TRBD2. V lost 4 bases and J lost 1; bases outside the gene matches: 1. CDR1 is LNHDA, CDR2 SQIVND, per germline (reference sequence). The CDR3 is 14 amino acids. CDR3 nucleotide sequence: TGTGCCAGTAGTAGTAGCGGGGGCACAGATACGCAGTATTTT. This gives the protein CASSSSGGTDTQYF. Based on the CDR3 plus reference TRBV19 and TRBJ2-3, the full variable domain is DGGITQSPKYLFRKEGQNVTLSCEQNLNHDAMYWYRQDPGQGLRLIYYSQIVNDFQKGDIAEGYSVSREKKESFPLTVTSAQKNPTAFYLCASSSSGGTDTQYFGPGTRLTVL.

The V gene is TRBV11-2, the J gene TRBJ2-1; 12 bases line up with TRBD2. V was pared by 7 bases and J by 4 bases, with 5 bases of the junction left unmatched. Germline assignment: CDR1 SGHAT and CDR2 FQNNGV. The CDR3 runs 15 residues. CDR3 region: CASILTSGGYNEQFF. CDR3 bases: TGTGCCAGCATCCTGACTAGCGGGGGTTACAATGAGCAGTTCTTC. The full variable domain, completed using reference TRBV11-2 and TRBJ2-1, is EAGVAQSPRYKIIEKRQSVAFWCNPISGHATLYWYQQILGQGPKLLIQFQNNGVVDDSQLPKDRFSAERLKGVDSTLKIQPAKLEDSAVYLCASILTSGGYNEQFFGPGTRLTVL.

The chain joins TRBV4-2 to TRBJ2-2; the D is unclear. CDR1 LGHNA and CDR2 YNFKEQ come from the germline V gene. The V gene lost 0 bases and the J gene lost 9 bases, with 17 bases spanning the gap. The CDR3 runs 16 residues. DNA of the CDR3: TGTGCCAGCAGCCAAGAAGCGTGGCCCAGTTTCAGGGAGCTGTTTTTT. Translation gives CASSQEAWPSFRELFF.

V gene TRBV7-9 combines with J gene TRBJ2-1; 11 bases agree with TRBD1. The CDR3 runs 16 residues. Losses at the gene ends were 5 bases for V and 2 bases for J; bases not matched to a gene: 5. Germline V gene lookup returns CDR1 SEHNR and CDR2 FQNEAQ (reference sequence). This chain's CDR3 is CASSHLGQGAYNEQFF. The CDR3 DNA reads TGTGCCAGCAGCCACCTGGGACAGGGGGCCTACAATGAGCAGTTCTTC.

The chain employs TRBV7-9 and TRBJ2-1; TRBD1 matches at 7 bases. The CDR3 has 14 amino acids. CDR1 and CDR2 from the germline V gene are SEHNR and FQNEAQ (reference sequence). V shed 5 bases, J shed 6 bases, and the junction held 7 bases outside the gene matches. CDR3 protein: CASSRNPGGNEQFF. In DNA form, the CDR3 reads TGTGCCAGCAGCCGAAACCCAGGGGGCAATGAGCAGTTCTTC.

V gene TRBV29-1 combines with J gene TRBJ2-7, with TRBD1 identical over 7 bases. CDR3 length: 14 residues. Germline lookup yields CDR1 SQVTM and CDR2 ANQGSEA. V gave up 2 bases and J gave up 6 bases; unmatched junction bases: 10. The CDR3 bases are TGCAGCGTTGAAATTAGGGGGCTAACAGGCGAGCAGTACTTC. Its translation is CSVEIRGLTGEQYF.

This sequence joins TRBV6-5 and TRBJ1-2; no clear D gene. The germline V gene has CDR1 MNHEY and CDR2 SVGAGI. The CDR3 sequence is 15 residues long. V was cut by 0 bases and J by 0 bases, with 8 bases left in between. The CDR3 is CASSYSADPNYGYTF. CDR3 bases: TGTGCCAGCAGTTACTCGGCGGACCCTAACTATGGCTACACCTTC.

This sequence joins TRBV4-1 and TRBJ2-7; possibly TRBD2 for D (5 bases). V lost 2 bases and J lost 1, with 18 bases in between. CDR1 is MGHRA and CDR2 is YSYEKL in the germline V gene. The CDR3 is 17 amino acids. CDR3 sequence (DNA): TGCGCCAGCAGCCAATCCCGGGGAGAGCCCCATTCCTACGAGCAGTACTTC. Residues: CASSQSRGEPHSYEQYF.

The V and J genes are TRBV6-1 and TRBJ2-5; 9 nucleotides line up with TRBD1. V shed 2 bases and J 1 base; nucleotides not matched to a gene: 5. Per the germline V gene, CDR1 is MNHNS and CDR2 is SASEGT. This CDR3 has 16 residues. In DNA form, the CDR3 reads TGTGCCAGCAGTGAAAAAGGACAGGGGTTCCAAGAGACCCAGTACTTC. Its protein product is CASSEKGQGFQETQYF.

This chain connects TRBV9 to TRBJ1-3, with TRBD1 identical over 7 bases. CDR1 and CDR2 from the germline V gene are SGDLS and YYNGEE. The CDR3 is made up of 14 amino acids. V dropped 3 bases and J dropped 4; count of bases not matched to a gene: 4. The DNA for the CDR3 is TGTGCCAGCAGCGCAGCAGGGGGAGGAAACACCATATATTTT. This codes for CASSAAGGGNTIYF. The whole variable domain, filled in from reference TRBV9 and TRBJ1-3, reads DSGVTQTPKHLITATGQRVTLRCSPRSGDLSVYWYQQSLDQGLQFLIQYYNGEERAKGNILERFSAQQFPDLHSELNLSSLELGDSALYFCASSAAGGGNTIYFGEGSWLTVV.

V and J are TRBV7-8 and TRBJ1-6; no definite D call. V was trimmed by 2 bases and J by 3 bases, leaving 14 bases between them. This CDR3 contains 17 residues. CDR1 and CDR2 from the germline V gene are SGHVS and FQNEAQ. Written as DNA, the CDR3 is TGTGCCAGCAGCTTAACTCACCCGAGTAACTATAATTCACCCCTCCACTTT. Its protein product is CASSLTHPSNYNSPLHF. Using reference TRBV7-8 and TRBJ1-6 for the parts outside the CDR3, the full variable domain is GAGVSQSPRYKVAKRGQDVALRCDPISGHVSLFWYQQALGQGPEFLTYFQNEAQLDKSGLPSDRFFAERPEGSVSTLKIQRTQQEDSAVYLCASSLTHPSNYNSPLHFGNGTRLTVT.

The chain joins TRBV5-1 to TRBJ2-7; D ambiguous. The germline V gene encodes CDR1 SGHRS and CDR2 YFSETQ. Trimming took 0 bases from V and 0 from J, leaving 16 bases between them. CDR3 length equals 17 residues. CDR3 region: CASSLEAGGIYSYEQYF. The CDR3 DNA reads TGCGCCAGCAGCTTGGAGGCCGGCGGTATCTACTCCTACGAGCAGTACTTC. The full variable domain, with the rest looked up from reference TRBV5-1 and TRBJ2-7, is KAGVTQTPRYLIKTRGQQVTLSCSPISGHRSVSWYQQTPGQGLQFLFEYFSETQRNKGNFPGRFSGRQFSNSRSEMNVSTLELGDSALYLCASSLEAGGIYSYEQYFGPGTRLTVT.

This chain connects TRBV7-6 to TRBJ2-3, with a possible D match to TRBD2 (6 bases). Between the trimmed V and J ends, which lost 6 bases and 3 bases, there was a span of 22 bases. The CDR3 runs to 17 residues. Germline CDR1 and CDR2: SGHVS and FNYEAQ. CDR3 nucleotide sequence: TGTGCCAGCAGTCAGATTTTTTTGGGAGGTGGTACAGATACGCAGTATTTT. As protein: CASSQIFLGGGTDTQYF. Variable domain in full (rest from reference TRBV7-6 and TRBJ2-3): GAGVSQSPRYKVTKRGQDVALRCDPISGHVSLYWYRQALGQGPEFLTYFNYEAQQDKSGLPNDRFSAERPEGSISTLTIQRTEQRDSAMYRCASSQIFLGGGTDTQYFGPGTRLTVL.

This clone was found once. The chain joins TRBV4-1 to TRBJ1-3; D is perhaps TRBD1 (5 bases). There are 15 residues in the CDR3. V lost 4 bases and J 7 bases, leaving 17 bases between the germline ends. From germline, CDR1 is MGHRA and CDR2 YSYEKL. CDR3 protein: CASSPRDGGWNTIYF. In nucleotides, the CDR3 is TGCGCCAGCAGCCCCCGGGACGGAGGGTGGAACACCATATATTTT.

This chain connects TRBV10-2 to TRBJ2-1; the match to TRBD2 covers 7 bases. After removal of 3 bases from V and 0 bases from J, the junction contained 2 bases not matched to a gene. CDR1 is WSHSY, CDR2 SAAADI, per germline. CDR3 length: 15 amino acids. The CDR3 loop reads CASSEAGISYNEQFF. CDR3 DNA: TGCGCCAGCAGTGAAGCGGGGATCTCCTACAATGAGCAGTTCTTC.

This clone occurred a few times. The chain links TRBV9 to TRBJ1-1; the D is unclear. This CDR3 is built from 13 residues. Germline values: CDR1 SGDLS, CDR2 YYNGEE. V dropped 2 bases and J dropped 1 base, with 6 bases sitting between them. The CDR3 loop reads CASSVEENTEAFF. CDR3 sequence (DNA): TGTGCCAGCAGCGTTGAAGAGAACACTGAAGCTTTCTTT.

V gene TRBV27 combines with J gene TRBJ2-7; D remains unclear. Trimming removed 5 bases at V and 4 bases at J, with 6 bases between. This CDR3 contains 11 residues. Germline loops: CDR1 MNHEY, CDR2 SMNVEV (reference sequence). The CDR3 region is CASSPNYEQYF. The CDR3 bases are TGTGCCAGCAGTCCCAATTACGAGCAGTACTTC.

The gene calls are TRBV11-2 and TRBJ2-1, with a tentative D call TRBD2 (5 bases). Germline assignment: CDR1 SGHAT and CDR2 FQNNGV. Trimming removed 1 base at V and 8 bases at J, with 12 bases between. This CDR3 is built from 14 residues. The CDR3 is CASSLVRPGDEQFF. CDR3 sequence (DNA): TGTGCCAGCAGCTTAGTTCGCCCCGGGGATGAGCAGTTCTTC.

The rearrangement joins TRBV6-5 to TRBJ1-1; D not certain. Trimming removed 6 bases at V and 1 base at J, with 15 bases between. The CDR3 covers 15 residues. Germline values: CDR1 MNHEY, CDR2 SVGAGI. CDR3 sequence (DNA): TGTGCCAGCAGCGTATCCCCTCCGGGGAACACTGAAGCTTTCTTT. This sequence encodes CASSVSPPGNTEAFF.

Only one count was recorded for this clone. The V call is TRBV7-9, the J call TRBJ2-1, with 7 bases that match TRBD2. After removal of 5 bases from V and 6 bases from J, the junction contained 13 bases not matched to a gene. The CDR3 is 16 residues long. In germline, CDR1 is SEHNR, CDR2 FQNEAQ (reference sequence). The CDR3 DNA reads as TGTGCCAGCAGCAAACCTCTAGCGGTAGAGGTCAATGAGCAGTTCTTC. Translation gives CASSKPLAVEVNEQFF.

The chain carries TRBV27 and TRBJ2-1; a weak D match, TRBD1 (7 bases). The germline V gene has CDR1 MNHEY and CDR2 SMNVEV (reference sequence). V was clipped by 3 bases and J by 4 bases, with 10 bases between them. This CDR3 is 14 amino acids long. The CDR3 DNA follows: TGTGCCAGCAGTTTGGGGGGACAGTACAATGAGCAGTTCTTC. Its translation: CASSLGGQYNEQFF.

In DNA form, the CDR3 reads TGTGCCAGCAGCCTTTCGGCGTCCGAAGCCTACGAGCAGTACTTC. It specifies CASSLSASEAYEQYF. V gene TRBV27 combines with J gene TRBJ2-7; D not certain. Germline V gives CDR1 MNHEY, CDR2 SMNVEV (reference sequence). The CDR3 runs to 15 residues. The ends were cut back, 6 bases at V and 2 bases at J, with 17 bases in the middle.

The chain combines TRBV12-5 with TRBJ2-3; 8 bases are a match to TRBD2. The length of the CDR3 is 11 residues. The germline CDR1 and CDR2 sequences are LGHNT and FRNRAP. The ends lost 6 bases at V and 11 bases at J; junction bases unmatched: 4. CDR3 loop: CASGTGTRQYF. CDR3 nucleotide sequence: TGTGCTAGTGGGACCGGGACTAGGCAGTATTTT.

This chain links TRBV2 with TRBJ1-2, with D possibly being TRBD1 (5 bases). This CDR3 has 14 residues. Between the trimmed V and J ends, which lost 4 bases and 5 bases, there was a span of 14 bases. In germline, CDR1 is SNHLY, CDR2 FYNNEI. CDR3 sequence (DNA): TGTGCCAGCAGTGGAAGGGACCGACGATATGGCTACACCTTC. Translating gives CASSGRDRRYGYTF.